The 21 T cell receptor beta chains listed next were all sequenced from one sample in a study of shared clonotypes between healthy human individuals. Naive-designated CD8 cells lacked CD45RO, were positively enriched for CCR7, and omitted terminally differentiated effector memory CD45RA+ cells. Profiling relied on immunoSEQ multiplex PCR, and the TCRdb table lists in-frame clones only, not all of them. Among about 1.9 million clones listed, 85% to 95% were seen once. Sequenced sample: naive CD8+ T cells from PBMCs. The receptors here all came from a man younger than 30 in good health. Some clones in this sample may be carry-over from other donors' samples.

V is TRBV7-9 and J is TRBJ1-2; D not certain. V lost 1 base to trimming and J lost 3 bases, with 9 bases between them. CDR3 length: 14 residues. Germline V gives CDR1 SEHNR, CDR2 FQNEAQ (reference sequence). The CDR3 region is CASSLDREYYGYTF. The CDR3 DNA reads as TGTGCCAGCAGCTTAGATCGGGAATACTATGGCTACACCTTC.

The chain carries TRBV5-6 and TRBJ2-7, with 7 bases that match TRBD1. The CDR3 is made up of 14 amino acids. Germline CDR1 is SGHDT and CDR2 is YYEEEE. The trim removed 1 base at V and 6 bases at J, leaving 7 bases unmatched. CDR3 residues: CASSLLRQGGEQYF. The CDR3 bases are TGTGCCAGCAGCTTGCTCCGACAGGGCGGCGAGCAGTACTTC.

As for this clone: Other DNA sequences in the same sample also yield this CDR3. V usage is TRBV6-5 and J usage is TRBJ1-2; TRBD1 might be the D (5 bases). Germline CDR1 reads MNHEY; CDR2 reads SVGAGI. CDR3 size: 15 residues. The ends were cut back, 0 bases at V and 1 base at J, with 9 bases in the middle. CDR3 protein: CASSYSGTDNYGYTF. The DNA for the CDR3 is TGTGCCAGCAGTTACTCCGGGACCGATAACTATGGCTACACCTTC.

This chain joins TRBV15 and TRBJ2-4, with D possibly being TRBD1 (5 bases). There are 15 residues in the CDR3. Deletions cut 9 bases from V and 1 base from J, with 16 bases between. CDR1 and CDR2 (germline): LNHNV, YYDKDF (reference sequence). Written as DNA, the CDR3 is TGTGCCACGGCCACAGGTATTTTCGCCAAAAACATTCAGTACTTC. Its protein product is CATATGIFAKNIQYF.

In this sample, this clone turned up once. The J gene is TRBJ1-3, the V gene TRBV28; 10 bases agree with TRBD1. Germline lookup yields CDR1 MDHEN and CDR2 SYDVKM. There are 17 residues in the CDR3. With V trimmed by 6 bases and J by 2 bases, 10 bases remained unmatched. The CDR3 nucleotides are TGTGCCAGCAGGGACCGGGACAGGGGATCGGCTGGAAACACCATATATTTT. It encodes CASRDRDRGSAGNTIYF.

J is TRBJ2-3 and V is TRBV19; 7 bases are a match to TRBD2. The CDR3 sequence is 14 residues long. The germline V gene encodes CDR1 LNHDA and CDR2 SQIVND (reference sequence). V shed 7 bases and J 1 base; nucleotides not matched to a gene: 5. CDR3 in amino acids: CASKLSGGTDTQYF. Here the CDR3 DNA reads TGTGCCAGTAAATTGAGCGGGGGCACAGATACGCAGTATTTT.

The J gene is TRBJ1-2, the V gene TRBV6-1; no clear D. Per the germline V gene, CDR1 is MNHNS and CDR2 is SASEGT. V was trimmed by 7 bases and J by 5 bases, leaving 11 bases between them. CDR3 size: 12 residues. The CDR3 region has the DNA TGTGCCAGCAAATGGTCAGAGTATGGCTACACCTTC. This encodes CASKWSEYGYTF.

The rearrangement uses TRBV15 and TRBJ1-1; D unresolved. Germline assignment: CDR1 LNHNV and CDR2 YYDKDF (reference sequence). V lost 4 bases, J lost 3 bases, and 12 bases lay in between. The CDR3 runs 14 residues. CDR3 nucleotides: TGTGCCACCAGCATAGGAAGGGAGGACACTGAAGCTTTCTTT. Translation: CATSIGREDTEAFF. Using reference TRBV15 and TRBJ1-1 for the parts outside the CDR3, the full variable domain is DAMVIQNPRYQVTQFGKPVTLSCSQTLNHNVMYWYQQKSSQAPKLLFHYYDKDFNNEADTPDNFQSRRPNTSFCFLDIRSPGLGDTAMYLCATSIGREDTEAFFGQGTRLTVV.

Note on this clone: The sample has other DNA sequences that encode this CDR3 too. The chain links TRBV6-1 to TRBJ2-7, with TRBD2 as a possible D gene (6 bases). Germline V gives CDR1 MNHNS, CDR2 SASEGT. CDR3 length equals 14 residues. V gave up 6 bases and J gave up 2 bases, with 14 bases separating them. The CDR3 loop is CASSEPGLAYEQYF. The CDR3 nucleotides read TGTGCCAGCAGCGAACCGGGACTGGCCTACGAGCAGTACTTC.

The J gene is TRBJ1-1, the V gene TRBV6-1, with TRBD1 matching over 7 bases. Germline-derived CDR1 and CDR2 are MNHNS and SASEGT. CDR3 length equals 15 residues. V lost 1 base, J lost 1 base, and 3 bases stayed unmatched. The DNA for the CDR3 is TGTGCCAGCAGTGAAGTTGGGACAGCGAACACTGAAGCTTTCTTT. Translating it yields CASSEVGTANTEAFF.

This rearrangement joins TRBV27 to TRBJ2-1, with 8 positions matching TRBD2. The germline V gene has CDR1 MNHEY and CDR2 SMNVEV (reference sequence). This CDR3 contains 13 residues. V was clipped by 8 bases and J by 3 bases; unmatched bases: 3. CDR3 sequence (DNA): TGTGCCAGCGGCGGGAGGAACTACAATGAGCAGTTCTTC. It yields the protein CASGGRNYNEQFF.

V is TRBV28 and J is TRBJ2-7; unclear D gene. This CDR3 has 15 residues. Germline V CDR1 and CDR2: MDHEN, SYDVKM. Trimming removed 2 bases at V and 2 bases at J, with 13 bases between. This CDR3 reads CASSLQRHIAYEQYF. CDR3 coding DNA: TGTGCCAGCAGTTTACAACGGCACATTGCCTACGAGCAGTACTTC.

The chain uses TRBV7-9 and TRBJ2-3, with D possibly being TRBD2 (6 bases). Trimming left V 3 bases short and J 6 bases short, with 13 bases between. Looked up from germline, CDR1 is SEHNR and CDR2 is FQNEAQ (reference sequence). This CDR3 is 14 amino acids long. As DNA, the CDR3 is TGTGCCAGCAGCTTTGCGGGAAGAAGCGATACGCAGTATTTT. Translating it yields CASSFAGRSDTQYF. The full variable domain, in which reference TRBV7-9 and TRBJ2-3 provide the parts outside the CDR3, is DTGVSQNPRHKITKRGQNVTFRCDPISEHNRLYWYRQTLGQGPEFLTYFQNEAQLEKSRLLSDRFSAERPKGSFSTLEIQRTEQGDSAMYLCASSFAGRSDTQYFGPGTRLTVL.

Regarding this clone: Other DNA sequences in the sample encode the same CDR3. This sequence joins TRBV27 and TRBJ2-7; D gene unclear. The CDR3 length is 11 residues. With 3 bases removed from V and 6 bases from J, the gap between germline ends came to 6 bases. Germline V gene data show CDR1 as MNHEY and CDR2 as SMNVEV (reference sequence). The DNA of the CDR3 is TGTGCCAGCAGTTTCTCAGGCGAGCAGTACTTC. Translation gives CASSFSGEQYF.

The chain combines TRBV13 with TRBJ1-1; 10 bases agree with TRBD1. J was trimmed by 10 bases and V by 0 bases; bases with no gene match: 5. This CDR3 is 14 amino acids long. CDR1 is PRHDT and CDR2 is FYEKMQ in the germline V gene (reference sequence). The CDR3, as DNA: TGTGCCAGCAGCTTAGGGGGGACAGGGGTGGGAGCTTTCTTT. Translation: CASSLGGTGVGAFF.

The chain recombines TRBV6-6 with TRBJ2-7; 9 nucleotides line up with TRBD1. The CDR3 spans 14 residues. V gave up 2 bases and J gave up 6 bases; unmatched junction bases: 5. CDR1 is MNHNY, CDR2 SVGAGI, per germline (reference sequence). The CDR3 reads CASSYLTGGGEQYF. The CDR3 nucleotides are TGTGCCAGCAGTTACCTAACAGGGGGCGGCGAGCAGTACTTC.

The gene calls are TRBV4-1 and TRBJ1-2, with D maybe TRBD1 (5 bases). The germline V and J ends were trimmed by 1 base and 2 bases, with 11 bases remaining between them. Germline CDR1 and CDR2: MGHRA and YSYEKL. There are 15 residues in the CDR3. Here the CDR3 reads CASSQAWGENYGYTF. The CDR3 coding sequence is TGCGCCAGCAGCCAAGCCTGGGGGGAGAACTATGGCTACACCTTC.

The genes are TRBV9 and TRBJ2-2; D remains ambiguous. Germline lookup yields CDR1 SGDLS and CDR2 YYNGEE. This CDR3 comprises 14 residues. Trimming stripped 4 bases from V and 2 bases from J, with 9 bases between. The CDR3 sequence is CASSPTTNTGELFF. CDR3 nucleotide sequence: TGTGCCAGCAGCCCTACAACCAACACCGGGGAGCTGTTTTTT.

The V and J genes are TRBV11-2 and TRBJ1-2; TRBD1 is a possible D gene (5 bases). CDR1 is SGHAT and CDR2 is FQNNGV in the germline V gene. This CDR3 spans 14 amino acids. With 5 bases removed from V and 4 bases from J, the gap between germline ends came to 14 bases. CDR3 DNA sequence: TGTGCCAGCAGCCAAAACCAGGGTAGCTATGGCTACACCTTC. Protein: CASSQNQGSYGYTF.

The chain links TRBV13 to TRBJ1-1, with D perhaps TRBD1 (6 bases). The CDR3 is 13 amino acids. V shed 11 bases and J shed 3 bases, with 16 bases lying between them. The germline gives CDR1 PRHDT, CDR2 FYEKMQ (reference sequence). The CDR3, as DNA: TGTGCCGGAAAACAGGGATCTGACACTGAAGCTTTCTTT. Its translation is CAGKQGSDTEAFF.

V and J are TRBV7-9 and TRBJ1-1, with D hard to call. Trimming stripped 6 bases from V and 1 base from J, with 24 bases between. The CDR3 extends over 18 amino acids. Per germline, CDR1 SEHNR and CDR2 FQNEAQ (reference sequence). The CDR3 spells CASRGSELPRGKNTEAFF. CDR3 nucleotides: TGTGCCAGCAGAGGTTCGGAGTTGCCACGAGGGAAGAACACTGAAGCTTTCTTT.